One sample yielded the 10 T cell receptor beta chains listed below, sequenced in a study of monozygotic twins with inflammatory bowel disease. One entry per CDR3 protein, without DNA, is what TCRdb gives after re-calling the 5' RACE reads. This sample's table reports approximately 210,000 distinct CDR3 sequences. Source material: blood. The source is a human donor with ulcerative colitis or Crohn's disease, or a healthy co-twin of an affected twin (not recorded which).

CDR3 sequence: CASSITLTGELFF. The rearrangement uses TRBV4-1 and TRBJ2-2. CDR1 and CDR2 (germline): MGHRA, YSYEKL. This CDR3 is 13 amino acids long.

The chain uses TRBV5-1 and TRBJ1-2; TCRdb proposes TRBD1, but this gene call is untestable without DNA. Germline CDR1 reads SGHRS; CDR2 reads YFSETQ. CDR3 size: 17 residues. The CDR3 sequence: CASSLSPFDRTNYGYTF.

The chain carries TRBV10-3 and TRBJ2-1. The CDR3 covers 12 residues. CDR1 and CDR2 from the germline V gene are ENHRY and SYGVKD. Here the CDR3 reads CAINSDFNEQFF.

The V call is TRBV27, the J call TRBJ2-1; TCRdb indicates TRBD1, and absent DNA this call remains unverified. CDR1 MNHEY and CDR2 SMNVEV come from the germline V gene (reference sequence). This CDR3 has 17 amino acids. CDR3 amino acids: CASTGTGAATSYNEQFF.

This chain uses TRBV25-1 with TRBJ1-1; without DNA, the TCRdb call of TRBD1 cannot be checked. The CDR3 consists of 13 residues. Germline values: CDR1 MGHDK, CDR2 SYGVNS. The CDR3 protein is CASRQGRNTEAFF.

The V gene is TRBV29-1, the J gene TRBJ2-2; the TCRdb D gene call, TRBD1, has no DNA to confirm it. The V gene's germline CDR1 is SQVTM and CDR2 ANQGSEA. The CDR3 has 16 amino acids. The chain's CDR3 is CSVELVGLRGTGELFF.

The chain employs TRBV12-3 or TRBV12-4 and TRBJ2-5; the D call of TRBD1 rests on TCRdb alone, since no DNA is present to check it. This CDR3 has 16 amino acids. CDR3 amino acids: CASSPDTKRYQETQYF.

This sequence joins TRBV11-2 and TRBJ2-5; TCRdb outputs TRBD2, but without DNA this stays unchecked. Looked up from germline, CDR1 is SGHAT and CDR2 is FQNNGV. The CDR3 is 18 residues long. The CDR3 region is CASSPRSVGLASQETQYF. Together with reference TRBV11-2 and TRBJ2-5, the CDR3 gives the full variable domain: EAGVAQSPRYKIIEKRQSVAFWCNPISGHATLYWYQQILGQGPKLLIQFQNNGVVDDSQLPKDRFSAERLKGVDSTLKIQPAKLEDSAVYLCASSPRSVGLASQETQYFGPGTRLLVL.

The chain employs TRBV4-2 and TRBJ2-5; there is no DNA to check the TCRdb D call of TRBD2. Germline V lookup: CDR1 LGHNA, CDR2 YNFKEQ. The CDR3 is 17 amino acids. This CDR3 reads CASSQGGRGGVIETQYF.

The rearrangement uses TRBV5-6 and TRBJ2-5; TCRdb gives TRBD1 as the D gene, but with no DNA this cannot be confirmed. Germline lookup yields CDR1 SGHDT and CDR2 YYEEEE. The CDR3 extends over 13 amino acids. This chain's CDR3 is CASRKGRVETQYF.